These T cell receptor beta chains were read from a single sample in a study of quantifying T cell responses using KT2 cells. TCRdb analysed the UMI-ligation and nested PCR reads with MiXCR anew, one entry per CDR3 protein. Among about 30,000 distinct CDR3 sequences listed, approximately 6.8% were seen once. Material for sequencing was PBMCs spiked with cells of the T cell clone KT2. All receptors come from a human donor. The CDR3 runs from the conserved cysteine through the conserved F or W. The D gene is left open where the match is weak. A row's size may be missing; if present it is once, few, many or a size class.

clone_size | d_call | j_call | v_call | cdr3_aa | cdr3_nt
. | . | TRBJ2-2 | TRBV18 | CASSPPTVNTGELFF | TGTGCCAGCTCACCACCCACCGTAAACACCGGGGAGCTGTTTTTT
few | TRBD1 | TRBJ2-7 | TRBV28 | CASSRRDRVYEQYF | TGTGCCAGCAGTCGCCGGGACAGGGTCTACGAGCAGTACTTC
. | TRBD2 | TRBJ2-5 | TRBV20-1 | CSARGGERGPQETQYF | TGCAGTGCTAGGGGTGGAGAGCGGGGGCCTCAAGAGACCCAGTACTTC
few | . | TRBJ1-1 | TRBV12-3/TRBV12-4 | CASSLKGDAFF | TGTGCCAGCAGTTTAAAAGGAGATGCTTTCTTT
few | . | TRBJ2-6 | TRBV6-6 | CASIVSGANVLTF | TGTGCCAGCATCGTGTCTGGGGCCAACGTCCTGACTTTC
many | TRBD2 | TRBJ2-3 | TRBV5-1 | CASSWNSGSSTDTQYF | TGCGCCAGCAGCTGGAATAGCGGGTCTAGCACAGATACGCAGTATTTT
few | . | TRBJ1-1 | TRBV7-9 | CASSLAGRSEAFF | TGTGCCAGCAGCTTAGCAGGCAGATCTGAAGCTTTCTTT
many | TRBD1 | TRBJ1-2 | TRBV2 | CASSGDRAGGYTF | TGTGCCAGCAGTGGAGACAGGGCTGGTGGCTACACCTTC
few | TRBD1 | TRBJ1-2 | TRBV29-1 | CSVDRTGANYGYNF | TGCAGCGTTGACCGAACAGGGGCGAACTATGGCTACAACTTC
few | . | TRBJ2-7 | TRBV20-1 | CSARARITYEQYF | TGCAGTGCTAGAGCGCGGATAACCTACGAGCAGTACTTC
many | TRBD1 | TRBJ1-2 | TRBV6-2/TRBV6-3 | CASTYRGKDYGYTF | TGTGCCAGCACCTACAGGGGAAAGGACTATGGCTACACCTTC
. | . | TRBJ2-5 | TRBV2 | CASSGRKETQYF | TGTGCCAGCAGTGGAAGGAAAGAGACCCAGTACTTC
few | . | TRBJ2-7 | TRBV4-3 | CASSQSFAGQFHEQYF | TGCGCCAGCAGCCAATCGTTCGCAGGTCAGTTCCACGAGCAGTACTTC
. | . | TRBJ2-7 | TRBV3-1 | CASSQGSYEQYF | TGTGCCAGCAGCCAAGGCAGCTACGAGCAGTACTTC
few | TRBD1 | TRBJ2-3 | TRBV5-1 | CASSLGGIGYTDTQYF | TGCGCCAGCAGCTTAGGGGGCATCGGTTACACAGATACGCAGTATTTT
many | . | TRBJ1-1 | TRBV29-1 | CSATPNTEAFF | TGCAGTGCGACACCTAACACTGAAGCTTTCTTT
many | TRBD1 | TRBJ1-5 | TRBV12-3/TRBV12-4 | CASSLTGTAINQPQHF | TGTGCCAGCAGTCTGACCGGGACAGCTATTAATCAGCCCCAGCATTTT
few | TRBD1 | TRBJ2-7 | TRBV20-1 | CSAPDRGIHEQYF | TGCAGTGCCCCAGACAGGGGGATCCACGAGCAGTACTTC
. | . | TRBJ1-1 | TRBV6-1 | CASYSIQGDTEAFF | TGTGCCAGCTACTCCATCCAGGGCGACACTGAAGCTTTCTTT
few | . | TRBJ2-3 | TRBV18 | CASSPGWGEATDTQYF | TGTGCCAGCTCACCCGGATGGGGGGAGGCGACAGATACGCAGTATTTT
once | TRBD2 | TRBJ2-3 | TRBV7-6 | CASSSLAGDTQYF | TGTGCCAGCAGCTCACTAGCGGGAGATACGCAGTATTTT
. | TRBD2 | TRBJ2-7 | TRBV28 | CASTRGGRESEQYF | TGTGCCAGCACCCGGGGGGGCAGGGAATCCGAGCAGTACTTC
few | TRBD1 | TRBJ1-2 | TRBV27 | CASSPTGGADGYTF | TGTGCCAGCAGTCCGACAGGGGGCGCGGATGGCTACACCTTC
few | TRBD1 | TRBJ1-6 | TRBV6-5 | CASSWRQGSSPLHF | TGTGCCAGCAGTTGGAGACAGGGTTCTTCACCCCTCCACTTT
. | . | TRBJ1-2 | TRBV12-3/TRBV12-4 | CATGDGYGYTF | TGTGCCACTGGGGACGGCTATGGCTACACCTTC
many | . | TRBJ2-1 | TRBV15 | CATSSSAGMASEQFF | TGTGCCACCAGCAGTTCGGCGGGAATGGCCTCTGAGCAGTTCTTC
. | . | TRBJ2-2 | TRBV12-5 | CASGFRRTGNTGELFF | TGTGCTAGTGGTTTTCGAAGGACGGGTAACACCGGGGAGCTGTTTTTT
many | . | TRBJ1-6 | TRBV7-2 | CASTRTVDPNNSPLHF | TGTGCCAGCACTCGGACTGTCGACCCCAATAATTCACCCCTCCACTTT
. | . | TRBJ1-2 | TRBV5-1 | CASATIANDYTF | TGCGCCAGCGCTACAATTGCGAACGACTACACCTTC
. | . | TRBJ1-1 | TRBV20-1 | CSAKGTTEAFF | TGCAGTGCTAAGGGTACCACTGAAGCTTTCTTT